This is a list of T cell receptor beta chains from one sample in a study of blood T cell repertoires in COVID-19. Profiling relied on immunoSEQ multiplex PCR, and the TCRdb table lists in-frame clones only, not all of them. The repertoire holds a few hundred thousand clones, about 89% seen once, with 5% to 7% in the top ten. The specimen sequenced was peripheral blood. These receptors originate from a man aged 18 to 30 who had recovered from COVID-19. The CDR3 runs from the conserved cysteine through the conserved F or W. A D gene is named only where the DNA matches it firmly. Size values are once, few and many counts, or a class for expanded clones, and some rows have none.

cdr3_nt,cdr3_aa,v_call,clone_size,d_call,j_call
TGTGCCAGCAGCCAGCTCGGACAGGCTGGCGAGCAGTACTTC,CASSQLGQAGEQYF,TRBV5-5,.,TRBD1,TRBJ2-7
TGCGCCAGCAGCTTGGGAAGGGGCACCGGGGGATACGAGCAGTACTTC,CASSLGRGTGGYEQYF,TRBV5-1,.,.,TRBJ2-7
TGTGCCAGCAGTTTCCGTTGGGAGGGACTCACAGATACGCAGTATTTT,CASSFRWEGLTDTQYF,TRBV6-5,.,TRBD2,TRBJ2-3
TGTGCCAGCAGCCCCGGGACAGGGGGAGGAAACACCATATATTTT,CASSPGTGGGNTIYF,TRBV6-5,.,TRBD1,TRBJ1-3
TGTGCCAGCAGCCCGCAGACAGGGACTGGGGCCAACGTCCTGACTTTC,CASSPQTGTGANVLTF,TRBV5-4,.,TRBD1,TRBJ2-6
TGTGCCTGGAGGGGAGTCAGGGGGTACACTGAAGCTTTCTTT,CAWRGVRGYTEAFF,TRBV30,.,TRBD1,TRBJ1-1
TGTGCCAGCAGCCAAGTCCAGGGGGCTAACTCTGGAAACACCATATATTTT,CASSQVQGANSGNTIYF,TRBV3-1/TRBV3-2,few,TRBD1,TRBJ1-3
TGCGCCAGCAGCCTGCGGCCTAGGGGCTTCGATCAGCCCCAGCATTTT,CASSLRPRGFDQPQHF,TRBV5-1,.,.,TRBJ1-5
TGTGCCAGCAGCGCCGATCCAGGACTGAACAAAAACATTCAGTACTTC,CASSADPGLNKNIQYF,TRBV11-2,.,.,TRBJ2-4
TGTGCCAGCAGTTACGGGCGGGATCCTCGAGATGAGCAGTTCTTC,CASSYGRDPRDEQFF,TRBV6-6,.,.,TRBJ2-1
TGTGCCAGCAGTAAAGGGGCCGGGGAGCTGTTTTTT,CASSKGAGELFF,TRBV12-3/TRBV12-4,.,.,TRBJ2-2
TGCAGCGTTGAAACCGGGACAGAGACTAACTATGGCTACACCTTC,CSVETGTETNYGYTF,TRBV29-1,.,TRBD1,TRBJ1-2
TGTGCCAGCAGCAATACCTTAGCTTATGGCTACACCTTC,CASSNTLAYGYTF,TRBV27,.,.,TRBJ1-2
TGTGCCAGCAGCCCATTAGCGGTACGTCGTGCATACGAGCAGTACTTC,CASSPLAVRRAYEQYF,TRBV7-9,.,.,TRBJ2-7
TGCGCCAGCAGCTCAAATGGGAGGGCCTCCTACAATGAGCAGTTCTTC,CASSSNGRASYNEQFF,TRBV5-1,.,TRBD2,TRBJ2-1
TGTGCCAGCAGTCGAACGACTTGGGGCTTGCAGTTCTTC,CASSRTTWGLQFF,TRBV7-2,.,.,TRBJ2-1
TGTGCCAGCAGCTTAGTGGGGACAGGCACCTTCTACGAGCAGTACTTC,CASSLVGTGTFYEQYF,TRBV7-8,.,TRBD1,TRBJ2-7
TGCGCCAGCAGTCGACTAGCGGGGGGGACCTTCCAAAACATTCAGTACTTC,CASSRLAGGTFQNIQYF,TRBV5-1,.,TRBD2,TRBJ2-4